This T cell receptor beta chain was documented in a study of CXCR3-negative and CXCR3-positive naive CD8 T cells. In the study overall: Roughly 1.5 +/- 0.3 million TRB reads came from each library, giving about 130 million in total.

The germline CDR1 and CDR2 sequences are SGHNT and YENEEA. The CDR3 has 15 residues. Turning to this clonotype: What it binds is not known.

The libraries of TRB cDNA were prepared using 5' RACE with UMI labels. TCRdb re-called the 5' RACE reads and shows each CDR3 protein once, DNA omitted. This sample's table reports over 150,000 distinct CDR3 sequences. Findings and limits, study-wide: Comparison of naive cells showed more hydrophobic TRB CDR3s in CXCR3-positive than in CXCR3-negative naive cells. Naive subsets had comparable surface CD5, so TRB CDR3 properties gauged TCR strength.

The TCR originated in a human donor in good health. Some clones in this sample may be carry-over from other donors' samples. Sequenced material: naive CXCR3+ CD8+ T cells from blood. Subset: CD45RO-CCR7+CD27+CD95- naive CD8+ T cells expressing CXCR3 (TNR3+). The rearrangement uses TRBV11-3 and TRBJ2-2; TCRdb's D call of TRBD1 is untestable without DNA. The CDR3 region is CASSLGYRGTGELFF.